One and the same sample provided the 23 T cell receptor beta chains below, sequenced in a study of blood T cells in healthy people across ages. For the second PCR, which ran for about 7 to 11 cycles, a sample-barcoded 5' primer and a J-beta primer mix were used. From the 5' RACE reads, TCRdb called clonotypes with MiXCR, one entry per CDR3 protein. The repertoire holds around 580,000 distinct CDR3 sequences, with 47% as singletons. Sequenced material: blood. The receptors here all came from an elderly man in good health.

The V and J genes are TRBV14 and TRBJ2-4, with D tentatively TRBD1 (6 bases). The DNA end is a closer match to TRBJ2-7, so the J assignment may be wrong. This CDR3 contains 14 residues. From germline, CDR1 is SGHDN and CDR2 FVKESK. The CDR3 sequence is CASSQRHRAYEQYF. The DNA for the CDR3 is TGTGCCAGCAGCCAAAGGCACAGGGCCTACGAGCAGTACTTC.

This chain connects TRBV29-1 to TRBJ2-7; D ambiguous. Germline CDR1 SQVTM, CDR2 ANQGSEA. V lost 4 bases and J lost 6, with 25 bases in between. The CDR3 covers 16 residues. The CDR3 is CSVGSEAGVVSSEQYF. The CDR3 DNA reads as TGCAGCGTTGGCTCCGAGGCTGGGGTAGTATCGTCCGAGCAGTACTTC.

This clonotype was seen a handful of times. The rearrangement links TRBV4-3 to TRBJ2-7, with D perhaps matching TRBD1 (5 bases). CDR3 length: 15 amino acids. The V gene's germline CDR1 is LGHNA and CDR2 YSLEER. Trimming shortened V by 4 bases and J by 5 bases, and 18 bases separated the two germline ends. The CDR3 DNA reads TGCGCCAGCAGCCTTTCGACCGGCAGGGCCGACGAGCAGTACTTC. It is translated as CASSLSTGRADEQYF.

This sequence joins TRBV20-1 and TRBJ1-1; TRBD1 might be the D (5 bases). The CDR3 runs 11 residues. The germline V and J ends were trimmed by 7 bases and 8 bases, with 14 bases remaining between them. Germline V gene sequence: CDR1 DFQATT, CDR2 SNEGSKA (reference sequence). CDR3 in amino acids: CSESKGREAFF. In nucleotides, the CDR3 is TGCAGTGAAAGTAAGGGGAGGGAAGCTTTCTTT.

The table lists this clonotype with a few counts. The CDR3 DNA is TGTGCCAGCAGCCCCTCGGCACAGACACAAGAGACCCAGTACTTC. Translation: CASSPSAQTQETQYF. The chain uses TRBV7-3 and TRBJ2-5, with D unclear. V lost 5 bases, J lost 2 bases, and 15 bases lay in between. The germline CDR1 and CDR2 sequences are SGHTA and FQGTGA. The CDR3 spans 15 residues.

Here the CDR3 reads CASDTRGANLENTGELFF. The CDR3 nucleotides read TGTGCCAGCGACACCAGGGGAGCGAATTTAGAGAACACCGGGGAGCTGTTTTTT. This sequence joins TRBV12-3 or TRBV12-4 and TRBJ2-2; D is possibly TRBD1 (6 bases). CDR3 length equals 18 residues. The V and J ends lost 8 bases and 1 base respectively, with 23 bases between them.

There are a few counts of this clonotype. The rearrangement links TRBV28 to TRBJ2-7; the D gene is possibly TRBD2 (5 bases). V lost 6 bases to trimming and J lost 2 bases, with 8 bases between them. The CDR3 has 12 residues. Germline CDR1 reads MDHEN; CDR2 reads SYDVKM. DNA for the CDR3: TGTGCCAGCAGCATTAGCGCCTACGAGCAGTACTTC. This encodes CASSISAYEQYF.

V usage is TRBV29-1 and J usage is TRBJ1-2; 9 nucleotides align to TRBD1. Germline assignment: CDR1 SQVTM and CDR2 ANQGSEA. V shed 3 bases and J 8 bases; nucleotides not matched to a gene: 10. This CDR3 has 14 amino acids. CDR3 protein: CSVEPTAGTGGYTF. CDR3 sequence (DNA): TGCAGCGTTGAGCCTACTGCCGGGACAGGGGGCTACACCTTC.

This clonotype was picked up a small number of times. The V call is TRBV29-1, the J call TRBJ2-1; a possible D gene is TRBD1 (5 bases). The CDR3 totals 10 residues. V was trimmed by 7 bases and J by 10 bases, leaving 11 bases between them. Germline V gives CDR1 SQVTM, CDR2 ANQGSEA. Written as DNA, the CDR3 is TGCAGCGCGGCGACAGAAGAGCAGTTCTTC. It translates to CSAATEEQFF.

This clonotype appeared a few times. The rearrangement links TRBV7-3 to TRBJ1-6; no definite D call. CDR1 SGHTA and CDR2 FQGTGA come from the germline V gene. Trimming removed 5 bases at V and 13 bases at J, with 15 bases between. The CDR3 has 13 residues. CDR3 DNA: TGTGCCAGCAGCAAGACTCGGGGTTCGCCCCTCCACTTT. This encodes CASSKTRGSPLHF.

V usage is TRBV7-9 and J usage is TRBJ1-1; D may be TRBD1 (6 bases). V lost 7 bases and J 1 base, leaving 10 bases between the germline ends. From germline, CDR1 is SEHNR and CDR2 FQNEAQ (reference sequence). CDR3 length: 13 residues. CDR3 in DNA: TGTGCCAGCACCCGGGGGCAGAACACTGAAGCTTTCTTT. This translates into CASTRGQNTEAFF.

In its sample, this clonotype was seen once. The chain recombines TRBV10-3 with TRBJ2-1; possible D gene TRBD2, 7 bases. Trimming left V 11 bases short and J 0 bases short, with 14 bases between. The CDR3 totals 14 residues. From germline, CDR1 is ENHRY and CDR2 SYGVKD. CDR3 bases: TGTGCCTCCAAGGGGGGGGACTCCTACAATGAGCAGTTCTTC. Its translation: CASKGGDSYNEQFF.

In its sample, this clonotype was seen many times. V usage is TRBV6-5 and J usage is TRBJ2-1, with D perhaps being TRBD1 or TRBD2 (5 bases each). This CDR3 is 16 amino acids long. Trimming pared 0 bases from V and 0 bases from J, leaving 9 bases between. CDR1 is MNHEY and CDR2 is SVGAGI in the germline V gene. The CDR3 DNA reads TGTGCCAGCAGTTACTCGTATGGGGGCTCCTACAATGAGCAGTTCTTC. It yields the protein CASSYSYGGSYNEQFF.

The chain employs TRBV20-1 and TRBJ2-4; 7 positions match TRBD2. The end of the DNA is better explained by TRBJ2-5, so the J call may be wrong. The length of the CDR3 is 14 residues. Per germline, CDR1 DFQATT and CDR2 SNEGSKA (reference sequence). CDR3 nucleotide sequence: TGCAGTGCTAGACTAGCGGAACACCAAGAGACCCAGTACTTC. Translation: CSARLAEHQETQYF.

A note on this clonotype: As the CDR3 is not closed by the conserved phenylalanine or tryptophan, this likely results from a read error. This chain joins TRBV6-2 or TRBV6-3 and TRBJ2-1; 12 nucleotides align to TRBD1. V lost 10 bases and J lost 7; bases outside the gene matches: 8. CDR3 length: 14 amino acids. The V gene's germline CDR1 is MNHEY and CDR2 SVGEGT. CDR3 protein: CAINRDRGQNEQFV. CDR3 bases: TGTGCCATCAACCGGGACAGGGGGCAAAATGAGCAGTTCGTC.

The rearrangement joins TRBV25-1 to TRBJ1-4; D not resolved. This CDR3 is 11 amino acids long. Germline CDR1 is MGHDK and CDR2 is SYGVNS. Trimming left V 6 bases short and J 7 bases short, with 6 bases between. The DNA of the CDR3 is TGTGCCAGCAGCGGCTTTGAAAAACTGTTTTTT. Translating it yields CASSGFEKLFF.

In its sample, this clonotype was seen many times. The DNA of the CDR3 is TGTGCCAGCAGTGACCTCAAAAGCATGAACACTGAAGCTTTCTTT. Its translation is CASSDLKSMNTEAFF. The chain joins TRBV6-5 to TRBJ1-1; D uncertain. Germline CDR1 reads MNHEY; CDR2 reads SVGAGI. Trimming pared 5 bases from V and 0 bases from J, leaving 13 bases between. The CDR3 covers 15 residues.

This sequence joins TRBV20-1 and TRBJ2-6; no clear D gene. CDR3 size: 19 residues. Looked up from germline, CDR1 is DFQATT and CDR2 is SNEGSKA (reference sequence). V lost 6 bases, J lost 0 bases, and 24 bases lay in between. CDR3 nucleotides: TGCAGTGCAAAGAGGCAGTTGGCCAGTAAGCTCTCTGGGGCCAACGTCCTGACTTTC. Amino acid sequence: CSAKRQLASKLSGANVLTF.

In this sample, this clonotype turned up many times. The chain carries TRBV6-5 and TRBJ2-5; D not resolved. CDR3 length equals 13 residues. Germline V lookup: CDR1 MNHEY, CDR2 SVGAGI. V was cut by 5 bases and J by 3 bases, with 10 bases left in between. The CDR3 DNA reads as TGTGCCAGCAGTAGTGGACGGAAAGAGACCCAGTACTTC. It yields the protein CASSSGRKETQYF.

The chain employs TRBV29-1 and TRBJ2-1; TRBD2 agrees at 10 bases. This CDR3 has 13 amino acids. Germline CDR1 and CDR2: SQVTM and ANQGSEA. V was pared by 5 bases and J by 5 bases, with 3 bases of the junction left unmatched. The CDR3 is CSVRTSGHNEQFF. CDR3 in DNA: TGCAGCGTTAGGACTAGCGGACACAATGAGCAGTTCTTC.

CDR3 sequence (DNA): TGTGCCAGCAGTTTAGGGCCACAGAGAGAGCAGTACTTC. Translating it yields CASSLGPQREQYF. The chain carries TRBV28 and TRBJ2-5; D remains unclear. The germline V and J ends were trimmed by 2 bases and 11 bases, with 15 bases remaining between them. The CDR3 is made up of 13 amino acids. CDR1 and CDR2 (germline): MDHEN, SYDVKM.

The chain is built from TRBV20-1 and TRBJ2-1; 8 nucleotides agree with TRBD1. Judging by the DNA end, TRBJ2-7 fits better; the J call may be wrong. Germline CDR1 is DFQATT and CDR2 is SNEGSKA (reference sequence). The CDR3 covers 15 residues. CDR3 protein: CSAGSPRQGTYEQYF. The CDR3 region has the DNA TGCAGTGCCGGATCACCCCGACAGGGGACCTACGAGCAGTACTTC.

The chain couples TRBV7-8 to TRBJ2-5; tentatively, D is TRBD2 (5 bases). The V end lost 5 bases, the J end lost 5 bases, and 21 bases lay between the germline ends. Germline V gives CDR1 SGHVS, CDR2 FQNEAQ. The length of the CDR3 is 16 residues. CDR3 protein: CASSPPREVGWETQYF. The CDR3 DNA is TGTGCCAGCAGCCCCCCCCGGGAAGTAGGGTGGGAGACCCAGTACTTC. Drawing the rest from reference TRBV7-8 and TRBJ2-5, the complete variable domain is GAGVSQSPRYKVAKRGQDVALRCDPISGHVSLFWYQQALGQGPEFLTYFQNEAQLDKSGLPSDRFFAERPEGSVSTLKIQRTQQEDSAVYLCASSPPREVGWETQYFGPGTRLLVL.